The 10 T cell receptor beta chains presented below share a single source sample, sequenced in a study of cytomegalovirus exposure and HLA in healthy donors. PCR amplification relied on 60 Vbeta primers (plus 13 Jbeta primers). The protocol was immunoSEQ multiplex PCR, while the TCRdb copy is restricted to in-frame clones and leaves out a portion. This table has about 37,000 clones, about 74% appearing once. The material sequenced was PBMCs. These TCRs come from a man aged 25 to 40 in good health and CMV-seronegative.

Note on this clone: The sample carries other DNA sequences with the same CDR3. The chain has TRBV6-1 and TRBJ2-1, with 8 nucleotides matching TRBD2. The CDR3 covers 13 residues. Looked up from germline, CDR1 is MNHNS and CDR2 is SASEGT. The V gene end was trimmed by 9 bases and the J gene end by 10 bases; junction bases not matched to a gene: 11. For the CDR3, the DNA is TGTGCCAGTCTCGAGCGGGAGTTTGACGAGCAGTTCTTC. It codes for CASLEREFDEQFF.

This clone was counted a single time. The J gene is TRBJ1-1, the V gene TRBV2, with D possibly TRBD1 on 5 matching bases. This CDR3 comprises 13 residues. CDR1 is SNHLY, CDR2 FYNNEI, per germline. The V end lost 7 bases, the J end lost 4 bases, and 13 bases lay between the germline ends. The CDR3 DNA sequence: TGTGCCAGCAAGCGTCAGGGTAGCACTGAAGCTTTCTTT. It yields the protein CASKRQGSTEAFF.

CDR3 bases: TGTGCCAGCAGCTCCAACACCGGGACAGGGGACAATGAGCAGTTCTTC. Its translation is CASSSNTGTGDNEQFF. The J gene is TRBJ2-1, the V gene TRBV11-3; TRBD1 matches 10 bases. V shed 4 bases, J shed 5 bases, and the junction held 8 bases outside the gene matches. CDR3 length: 16 amino acids. The V gene's germline CDR1 is SGHNT and CDR2 YENEEA.

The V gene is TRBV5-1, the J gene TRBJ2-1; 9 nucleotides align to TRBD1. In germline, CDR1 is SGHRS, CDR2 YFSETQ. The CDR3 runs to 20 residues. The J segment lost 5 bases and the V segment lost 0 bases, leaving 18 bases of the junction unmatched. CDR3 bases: TGCGCCAGCAGCTTGGGGTCCGGGACAGGGCCGGGGAGGAGAAACAATGAGCAGTTCTTC. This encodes CASSLGSGTGPGRRNNEQFF.

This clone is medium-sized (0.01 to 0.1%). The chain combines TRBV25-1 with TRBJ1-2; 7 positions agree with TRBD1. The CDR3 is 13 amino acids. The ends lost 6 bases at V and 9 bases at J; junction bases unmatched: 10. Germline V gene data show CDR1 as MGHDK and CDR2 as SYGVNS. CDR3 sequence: CASSEPSRGSYTF. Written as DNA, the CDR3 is TGTGCCAGCAGCGAACCATCCAGGGGGAGCTACACCTTC.

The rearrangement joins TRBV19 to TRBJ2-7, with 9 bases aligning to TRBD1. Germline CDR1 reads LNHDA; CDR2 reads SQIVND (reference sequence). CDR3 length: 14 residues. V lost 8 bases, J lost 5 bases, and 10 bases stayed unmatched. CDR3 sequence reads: CASRPGTGIDEQYF. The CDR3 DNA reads TGTGCCAGTCGTCCCGGGACAGGGATTGACGAGCAGTACTTC.

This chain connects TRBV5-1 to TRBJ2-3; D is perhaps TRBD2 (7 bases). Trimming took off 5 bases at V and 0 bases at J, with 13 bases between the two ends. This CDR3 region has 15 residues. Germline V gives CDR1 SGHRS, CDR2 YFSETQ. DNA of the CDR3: TGCGCCAGCAGTTCGGGGGGCACTAGCACAGATACGCAGTATTTT. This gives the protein CASSSGGTSTDTQYF.

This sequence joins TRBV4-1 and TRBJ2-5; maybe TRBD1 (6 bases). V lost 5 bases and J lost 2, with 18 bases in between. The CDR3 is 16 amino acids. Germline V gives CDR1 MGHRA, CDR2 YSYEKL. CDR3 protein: CASSGRTETTQETQYF. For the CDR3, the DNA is TGCGCCAGCAGCGGACGGACAGAAACTACGCAAGAGACCCAGTACTTC.

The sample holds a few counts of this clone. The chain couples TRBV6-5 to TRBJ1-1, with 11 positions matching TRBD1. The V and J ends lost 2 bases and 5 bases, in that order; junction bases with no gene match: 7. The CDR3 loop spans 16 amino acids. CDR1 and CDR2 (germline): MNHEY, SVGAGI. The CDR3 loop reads CASSYPRTGGLTEAFF. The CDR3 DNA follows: TGTGCCAGCAGTTACCCCCGGACAGGGGGCCTTACTGAAGCTTTCTTT.

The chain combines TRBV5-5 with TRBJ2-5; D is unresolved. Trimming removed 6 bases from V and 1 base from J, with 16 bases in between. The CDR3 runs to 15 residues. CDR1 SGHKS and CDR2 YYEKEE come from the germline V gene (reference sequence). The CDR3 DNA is TGTGCCAGCACTCAGGCCCGTTTGATCCAAGAGACCCAGTACTTC. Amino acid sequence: CASTQARLIQETQYF.